This note documents a single T cell receptor (beta chain) sequence. Its binding antigen is unknown. Base qualities are missing; no much larger clone stands one base away. These data originate in a study of T cell responses to AZD1222 COVID-19 vaccine listed by TCRdb under 2021. In the study overall: AZD1222 recipients with second doses at about 4 weeks or about 12 weeks were pooled, because spike-specific TCR depth and breadth did not differ between schedules. TCR sequencing covered fewer than 250 trial participants: nearly 210 given two doses of AZD1222 and about 26 given two doses of MenACWY control vaccine. Trial participants were enrolled by age into subgroups of 18-55, 56-69 and 70-plus years, and 148, 28 and 57 TCR-sequenced participants, respectively, were included in these subgroups. Broader findings and caveats from the paper: Reportedly, close to half of the unique spike-specific TCRs recognized epitopes lying outside the regions that are mutated in the B.1.351 and B.1.1.7 variants. In the small 56-69-year group, the increase in depth fell short of significance, most likely because of low power. Vaccine-associated CD4 TCRs spanned the whole spike protein, with dominant responses in regions 160-218 and 743-854. After two AZD1222 doses, both the breadth and the depth of spike-specific TCRs were significantly higher than at day 0 and than in MenACWY recipients. Most participants were white British and females outnumbered males, and the authors suggested that clonal diversity may have been underestimated. Conclusions about previously exposed vaccinees were limited because only six or seven AZD1222 recipients were SARS-CoV-2 seropositive at baseline. No day 14 peak-response samples were available, so repertoires were characterized only after the peak T cell response.

From cysteine to phenylalanine, the CDR3 is 16 amino acids long. The sequence is cut down to CDR3 DNA, 48 bases in frame from base 1. Unmatched junction bases come to 6, with V trimmed by 2 bases and J by 3 bases. The germline V gene (reference sequence) sets CDR1 to MNHEY and CDR2 to SMNVEV. Sample time point, as interpreted from the label and publication: baseline before first vaccination. Samples from vaccinated people were obtained from the UK trials COV001 and COV002, which included a single-blind randomized controlled phase 2/3 trial of AZD1222 (ChAdOx1 nCoV-19) in healthy adults. Trial participant PBMC samples were collected at day 0 and day 28 after the second dose for TCRbeta chain sequencing. The CDR3 regions of human TCRbeta chains were analyzed by immunosequencing. Per the authors' processing: TCRs in the repertoires were compared against a reference library of SARS-CoV-2-specific TCRs that had been generated with the MIRA antigen-specificity platform. Breadth was defined as the fraction of unique TCRs that were SARS-CoV-2-associated. Depth was defined as the fraction of total T cells that were SARS-CoV-2-associated. Each spike-specific TCR was assigned to its reactive spike region and to a CD4 or CD8 class using the MIRA data. Log10-transformed breadth and depth values were compared by one-way ANOVA with Sidak's multiple comparisons tests. TCRdb provides this immuneACCESS table in a form limited to in-frame rearrangements. Some clones are lacking; in checked studies, under half of them reflect an unresolved V gene, and why the rest are absent is not known. The D gene and trimming were derived from the DNA, and the V and J assignments and clone size from that table. For this sample the table gives some 190,000 clones, of which more than 80% were detected only once. The top ten hold 6.5% to 7% of the sample.

The sequence was obtained from an adult in good health. Sequencing was performed on peripheral blood, taken on day 0 of AZD1222 vaccination. This chain joins TRBV27 to TRBJ2-7, with TRBD2 identical over 11 junction bases. CDR3 sequence: CASSLQSSGGIYEQYF. Here is the DNA: TGTGCCAGCAGTTTACAATCTAGCGGGGGGATCTACGAGCAGTACTTC.